The 2 T cell receptor beta chains below come from one sample, sequenced in a study of post-analysis software for immune sequencing data. Prepared libraries of TCR beta cDNA carried unique molecular identifiers. TCRdb called the PCR reads again in MiXCR, with one record for every CDR3 protein. The sample lists 350,000 to 450,000 distinct CDR3 sequences, about 39% occurring once. Study-wide results and caveats: In patients, about five TRBV segments were more frequent than in controls, with TRBV5-6, TRBV5-1 and TRBV20-1 among them.

The antigens these receptors bind are not known. Input material: blood. The source is a girl aged 2 to 10 with multiple sclerosis.

This clonotype was seen ten or more times. The chain uses TRBV29-1 and TRBJ1-2, with 7 bases fitting TRBD1. This CDR3 region has 13 residues. CDR1 is SQVTM and CDR2 is ANQGSEA in the germline V gene. V shed 3 bases, J shed 4 bases, and the junction held 5 bases outside the gene matches. The CDR3 here is CSVDPTGSYGYTF. The CDR3 DNA reads TGCAGCGTTGACCCGACAGGGAGCTATGGCTACACCTTC.

CDR3 DNA: TGTGCCAGCAGGTCGGACAATAACTATGGCTACACCTTC. Encoded protein: CASRSDNNYGYTF. The chain carries TRBV28 and TRBJ1-2; a weak D match, TRBD1 (5 bases). The V gene's germline CDR1 is MDHEN and CDR2 SYDVKM. V lost 6 bases to trimming and J lost 1 base, with 9 bases between them. The CDR3 loop spans 13 amino acids.